This T cell receptor beta chain derives from a study of T-cell reconstitution after alpha-beta-depleted transplantation in children. General study findings and limits: Expanded clones from the graft, numbering several hundred, reportedly supplied alpha-beta T cells about two months after transplant. By one year post-transplant, T-cell counts and diversity largely arose from T cells that were newly produced. Some patients' high day-60 TCRbeta diversity was attributed to recipient cells surviving conditioning.

Comments on this clonotype: What it recognizes is unknown.

Germline V CDR1 and CDR2: SGHVS, FNYEAQ. The CDR3 spans 15 residues. V was clipped by 0 bases and J by 8 bases, with 16 bases between them. As it was prepared, the TCRbeta library received unique molecular identifiers. TCRdb independently ran MiXCR on the PCR reads; one entry per CDR3 protein. Here the sample spans about 210,000 distinct CDR3 sequences, around a sixth being singletons. The sample here was PBMCs, mostly from graft donor cells, taken 360 days after TCRalphabeta/CD19-depleted stem cell transplant. The source of this sequence is a male patient between 2 and 10 years old who had a stem cell transplant for acute lymphoblastic leukemia, so the T cells may come from the graft donor. The rearrangement joins TRBV7-6 to TRBJ1-1; no definite D call. CDR3 nucleotides: TGTGCCAGCAGCTTAGCCGAGGTCGGGCCGATGGAAGCTTTCTTT. Translation gives CASSLAEVGPMEAFF.